These T cell receptor beta chains were read from a single sample in a study of T cell repertoires in cytomegalovirus infection. From the reads, TCRdb called clonotypes with MiXCR, one entry per CDR3 protein. The repertoire holds 290,000 or so distinct CDR3 sequences, about 9.2% seen once, with approximately 2.4% in the top ten. The sample comprised PBMCs. These TCRs come from a human donor in good health (CMV status not recorded). Some clones in this sample may be carry-over from other donors' samples. Both conserved end residues are part of each CDR3. The order of the fields is V gene, clone size, D gene, J gene, CDR3 DNA, CDR3 protein. The D gene is left open where the match is weak. Clone size is shown for a subset of rows, as once, few, many or a class of expanded clone.

v_call: TRBV19; clone_size: .; d_call: TRBD2; j_call: TRBJ2-7; cdr3_nt: TGTGCCAGTAGTCAGCAGCGGGGGACCTACGAGCAGTACTTC; cdr3_aa: CASSQQRGTYEQYF
v_call: TRBV20-1; clone_size: many; d_call: .; j_call: TRBJ2-3; cdr3_nt: TGCAGTGCTAGACGGCAGGGTGGGGGAGATACGCAGTATTTT; cdr3_aa: CSARRQGGGDTQYF
v_call: TRBV5-8; clone_size: .; d_call: .; j_call: TRBJ1-5; cdr3_nt: TGTGCCAGCAGCTTGGGTACAGGCGGTAGCAATCAGCCCCAGCATTTT; cdr3_aa: CASSLGTGGSNQPQHF
v_call: TRBV20-1; clone_size: .; d_call: .; j_call: TRBJ1-5; cdr3_nt: TGCAGTGCTAGAGGGGACGGTGATCAGCCCCAGCATTTT; cdr3_aa: CSARGDGDQPQHF
v_call: TRBV19; clone_size: many; d_call: .; j_call: TRBJ2-1; cdr3_nt: TGTGCCAGTAGTCCTTGGGGACCTCTGGGCGATGAGCAGTTCTTC; cdr3_aa: CASSPWGPLGDEQFF
v_call: TRBV7-2; clone_size: many; d_call: .; j_call: TRBJ1-2; cdr3_nt: TGTGCCAGCAGCTCCAACAATTCAACCCGCTATGGCTACACCTTC; cdr3_aa: CASSSNNSTRYGYTF
v_call: TRBV27; clone_size: many; d_call: .; j_call: TRBJ1-4; cdr3_nt: TGTGCCAGCAGTCCCCTCAAGGGAAAACTGTTTTTT; cdr3_aa: CASSPLKGKLFF
v_call: TRBV28; clone_size: .; d_call: TRBD1; j_call: TRBJ1-2; cdr3_nt: TGTGCCCGCGACGGGACAGGGAACTATGGCTACACCTTC; cdr3_aa: CARDGTGNYGYTF
v_call: TRBV28; clone_size: .; d_call: TRBD1; j_call: TRBJ1-2; cdr3_nt: TGTGCCAGCGCCGGGACAGTTTTCTATGGCTACACCTTC; cdr3_aa: CASAGTVFYGYTF
v_call: TRBV12-3/TRBV12-4; clone_size: many; d_call: .; j_call: TRBJ1-3; cdr3_nt: TGTGCCAGCAGCCTGGTTCAGGCGCACACCATATATTTT; cdr3_aa: CASSLVQAHTIYF
v_call: TRBV10-3; clone_size: many; d_call: .; j_call: TRBJ2-1; cdr3_nt: TGTGCCATCAGTGAGTCGGCGGGGCCCTACAATGAGCAGTTCTTC; cdr3_aa: CAISESAGPYNEQFF
v_call: TRBV5-6; clone_size: many; d_call: .; j_call: TRBJ1-2; cdr3_nt: TGTGCCAGCAGCCCCCTCGCAGGGGCGAGGTATGGCTACACCTTC; cdr3_aa: CASSPLAGARYGYTF
v_call: TRBV28; clone_size: .; d_call: .; j_call: TRBJ2-4; cdr3_nt: TGTGCCAGCAGGCCCTATCAAACTCTAGCCAAAAACATTCAGTACTTC; cdr3_aa: CASRPYQTLAKNIQYF
v_call: TRBV18; clone_size: few; d_call: .; j_call: TRBJ1-4; cdr3_nt: TGTGCCAGCTCACCACCGGGACGGAATGAAAAACTGTTTTTT; cdr3_aa: CASSPPGRNEKLFF
v_call: TRBV7-2; clone_size: many; d_call: TRBD1; j_call: TRBJ2-2; cdr3_nt: TGTGCCAGCAGTCATGGGGACAGGACAACCGGGGAGCTGTTTTTT; cdr3_aa: CASSHGDRTTGELFF
v_call: TRBV6-1; clone_size: many; d_call: TRBD2; j_call: TRBJ2-3; cdr3_nt: TGTGCCAGCAGTTTACGTTGGAGCGGGGGGCCCACAGATACGCAGTATTTT; cdr3_aa: CASSLRWSGGPTDTQYF
v_call: TRBV7-6; clone_size: many; d_call: TRBD2; j_call: TRBJ2-3; cdr3_nt: TGTGCCAGCAGCTTCGGAGCGGGGGGCCGCACAGATACGCAGTATTTT; cdr3_aa: CASSFGAGGRTDTQYF
v_call: TRBV28; clone_size: many; d_call: .; j_call: TRBJ2-2; cdr3_nt: TGTGCCAGCAGTTTCCCAGGGTATACCGGGGAGCTGTTTTTT; cdr3_aa: CASSFPGYTGELFF
v_call: TRBV10-3; clone_size: .; d_call: .; j_call: TRBJ2-1; cdr3_nt: TGTGCCATCAGTGATGGGCAGAGTCCGTTCTTC; cdr3_aa: CAISDGQSPFF
v_call: TRBV6-1; clone_size: many; d_call: .; j_call: TRBJ2-3; cdr3_nt: TGTGCCAGCAGTGCCGGGGTGGGAGATACGCAGTATTTT; cdr3_aa: CASSAGVGDTQYF
v_call: TRBV7-9; clone_size: many; d_call: TRBD1; j_call: TRBJ1-2; cdr3_nt: TGTGCCAGCAGCTCACCCCAGACAGGGGTCAGCGGCTACACCTTC; cdr3_aa: CASSSPQTGVSGYTF
v_call: TRBV7-2; clone_size: many; d_call: .; j_call: TRBJ2-3; cdr3_nt: TGTGCCAGCTTGATAGATACGCAGTATTTT; cdr3_aa: CASLIDTQYF
v_call: TRBV6-1; clone_size: many; d_call: TRBD2; j_call: TRBJ2-5; cdr3_nt: TGTGCCAGCAGGGGAACTAGCGGGGGGTCCCAAGAGACCCAGTACTTC; cdr3_aa: CASRGTSGGSQETQYF
v_call: TRBV20-1; clone_size: .; d_call: TRBD1; j_call: TRBJ2-7; cdr3_nt: TGCAGTGCTAGAGAGGGGGGGACAGGGTTCGACGAGCAGTACTTC; cdr3_aa: CSAREGGTGFDEQYF